The next 31 T cell receptor beta chains were all read from a single sample in a study of cytomegalovirus exposure and HLA in healthy donors. The assay was immunoSEQ multiplex PCR, and TCRdb's table has in-frame clones only and misses some. This repertoire shows about 240,000 clones, about 83% found once; its top ten account for roughly 2.5%. Specimen: PBMCs. The receptors here all came from a man aged 18 to 30 in good health and CMV-seronegative.

This clone was seen only a few times. The rearrangement links TRBV5-4 to TRBJ2-2, with TRBD1 matching over 8 bases. Losses at the gene ends were 5 bases for V and 1 base for J; bases not matched to a gene: 7. Germline loops: CDR1 SGHNT, CDR2 YYREEE (reference sequence). The CDR3 extends over 16 amino acids. CDR3 protein: CASSQTGTGNTGELFF. The DNA of the CDR3 is TGTGCCAGCAGTCAAACCGGGACAGGGAACACCGGGGAGCTGTTTTTT.

CDR3 amino acids: CASSIEPRNTEAFF. CDR3 coding DNA: TGCGCCAGCAGCATCGAACCCAGGAACACTGAAGCTTTCTTT. The chain has TRBV5-1 and TRBJ1-1, with D uncertain. This CDR3 is built from 14 residues. V was shortened by 4 bases and J by 1 base, with 11 bases between the two germline ends. Germline-derived CDR1 and CDR2 are SGHRS and YFSETQ.

CDR3 coding DNA: TGCGCCAGCAGCTTGGCCGCTGAGGACAGGGGGAGGGAGCAGTACTTC. It translates to CASSLAAEDRGREQYF. The chain has TRBV5-1 and TRBJ2-7; 10 bases map to TRBD1. The length of the CDR3 is 16 residues. Looked up from germline, CDR1 is SGHRS and CDR2 is YFSETQ. The V gene end was trimmed by 0 bases and the J gene end by 7 bases; junction bases not matched to a gene: 10. The complete variable domain, with remaining parts taken from reference TRBV5-1 and TRBJ2-7, reads KAGVTQTPRYLIKTRGQQVTLSCSPISGHRSVSWYQQTPGQGLQFLFEYFSETQRNKGNFPGRFSGRQFSNSRSEMNVSTLELGDSALYLCASSLAAEDRGREQYFGPGTRLTVT.

CDR3 loop: CASSPAAIGELFF. CDR3 coding DNA: TGTGCCAGCAGCCCGGCGGCGATCGGGGAGCTGTTTTTT. This chain joins TRBV7-3 and TRBJ2-2; D uncertain. Germline lookup yields CDR1 SGHTA and CDR2 FQGTGA. The CDR3 contains 13 residues. With 5 bases removed from V and 7 bases from J, the gap between germline ends came to 11 bases.

This chain uses TRBV28 with TRBJ1-2; 9 nucleotides agree with TRBD1. The CDR3 sequence is 12 residues long. Germline V gene data show CDR1 as MDHEN and CDR2 as SYDVKM. Trimming took 6 bases from V and 5 from J; bases not matched to a gene: 1. This CDR3 reads CASSDRGYGYTF. DNA of the CDR3: TGTGCCAGCAGCGACAGGGGGTATGGCTACACCTTC.

V usage is TRBV27 and J usage is TRBJ2-2, with 8 bases lining up with TRBD2. Germline CDR1 reads MNHEY; CDR2 reads SMNVEV (reference sequence). V shed 3 bases, J shed 3 bases, and the junction held 3 bases outside the gene matches. The CDR3 runs 15 residues. The DNA of the CDR3 is TGTGCCAGCAGTTTTACTAGCGGCTACACCGGGGAGCTGTTTTTT. It encodes CASSFTSGYTGELFF.

The chain carries TRBV5-6 and TRBJ1-6; D call uncertain. V was cut by 0 bases and J by 9 bases, with 16 bases left in between. There are 16 residues in the CDR3. Looked up from germline, CDR1 is SGHDT and CDR2 is YYEEEE. The CDR3 protein is CASSLGGERVISPLHF. The DNA for the CDR3 is TGTGCCAGCAGCTTGGGCGGGGAACGCGTAATTTCACCCCTCCACTTT.

V is TRBV28 and J is TRBJ2-7; D call uncertain. The germline CDR1 and CDR2 sequences are MDHEN and SYDVKM. There are 13 residues in the CDR3. V shed 4 bases and J shed 7 bases, with 14 bases lying between them. CDR3 in amino acids: CASSSGWSEEQYF. The CDR3 DNA follows: TGTGCCAGCAGTTCCGGCTGGAGTGAGGAGCAGTACTTC.

The sample holds a few counts of this clone. The J gene is TRBJ2-1, the V gene TRBV6-1, with D unclear. Germline V gene data show CDR1 as MNHNS and CDR2 as SASEGT. The CDR3 totals 13 residues. V lost 3 bases, J lost 4 bases, and 7 bases lay in between. CDR3 in amino acids: CASSDLGYNEQFF. The CDR3 DNA reads as TGTGCCAGCAGTGACCTCGGGTACAATGAGCAGTTCTTC.

V gene TRBV29-1 combines with J gene TRBJ1-2, with a tentative D call TRBD1 (6 bases). CDR1 and CDR2 (germline): SQVTM, ANQGSEA. Trimming took off 7 bases at V and 4 bases at J, with 19 bases between the two ends. The CDR3 has 14 amino acids. The CDR3 loop is CSADPQGASYGYTF. CDR3 nucleotides: TGCAGCGCGGACCCACAGGGAGCTAGCTATGGCTACACCTTC.

V is TRBV29-1 and J is TRBJ1-2; possibly TRBD1 for D (5 bases). CDR1 SQVTM and CDR2 ANQGSEA come from the germline V gene. The germline V and J ends were trimmed by 7 bases and 7 bases, with 22 bases remaining between them. The CDR3 runs 14 residues. The CDR3 region has the DNA TGCAGCGCTGGGGGAGGAGCTGCCCAAGGTGGCTACACCTTC. It specifies CSAGGGAAQGGYTF.

The chain employs TRBV5-1 and TRBJ2-3, with D possibly matching TRBD1 (5 bases). V gave up 6 bases and J gave up 6 bases, with 17 bases separating them. Germline V gives CDR1 SGHRS, CDR2 YFSETQ. This CDR3 is 14 amino acids long. The CDR3 spells CASTPGQVEDTQYF. CDR3 in DNA: TGCGCCAGCACTCCAGGGCAGGTAGAGGATACGCAGTATTTT.

This rearrangement joins TRBV2 to TRBJ2-2, with TRBD1 as a possible D gene (6 bases). The CDR3 is 15 residues long. The ends were cut back, 6 bases at V and 3 bases at J, with 14 bases in the middle. Germline V lookup: CDR1 SNHLY, CDR2 FYNNEI. Here the CDR3 DNA reads TGTGCCAGCAGAAGAACGGGGACACACACCGGGGAGCTGTTTTTT. Encoded protein: CASRRTGTHTGELFF.

This rearrangement joins TRBV28 to TRBJ2-1; 7 bases are a match to TRBD2. Unmatched junction bases numbered 6, after V lost 8 bases and J lost 14 bases. CDR1 and CDR2 (germline): MDHEN, SYDVKM. The CDR3 has 10 residues. The CDR3 DNA sequence: TGTGCCAGCCAGGGTGGGAGGGAGTTCTTC. Its protein is CASQGGREFF.

The chain links TRBV7-9 to TRBJ2-5; D not certain. There are 14 residues in the CDR3. The germline V and J ends were trimmed by 4 bases and 6 bases, with 15 bases remaining between them. Germline V gene sequence: CDR1 SEHNR, CDR2 FQNEAQ (reference sequence). The CDR3 protein is CASSSATPPKTQYF. The CDR3 DNA follows: TGTGCCAGCAGCTCAGCGACACCGCCAAAGACCCAGTACTTC.

The chain joins TRBV28 to TRBJ2-7; the match to TRBD2 covers 8 bases. The CDR3 totals 16 residues. Germline-derived CDR1 and CDR2 are MDHEN and SYDVKM. V lost 3 bases to trimming and J lost 0 bases; unmatched junction nucleotides: 7. Here the CDR3 reads CASSFPLAGRSYEQYF. In nucleotides, the CDR3 is TGTGCCAGCAGTTTCCCCCTAGCGGGCCGCTCCTACGAGCAGTACTTC.

CDR3 in amino acids: CASSSGVGEQYF. CDR3 DNA sequence: TGTGCCAGCAGCTCAGGGGTTGGGGAGCAGTACTTC. The rearrangement links TRBV11-3 to TRBJ2-7; D possibly corresponds to TRBD1 (6 bases). The germline gives CDR1 SGHNT, CDR2 YENEEA. V lost 4 bases and J lost 7, with 11 bases in between. This CDR3 is 12 amino acids long.

The gene calls are TRBV5-8 and TRBJ2-1, with D possibly matching TRBD1 (6 bases). This CDR3 has 16 residues. The V and J ends lost 0 bases and 2 bases respectively, with 12 bases between them. CDR1 is SGHTS and CDR2 is YDEGEE in the germline V gene. The CDR3 DNA sequence: TGTGCCAGCAGCTTGGAAGACAGGCCCCCCTACAATGAGCAGTTCTTC. Translation: CASSLEDRPPYNEQFF. Together with reference TRBV5-8 and TRBJ2-1, the CDR3 gives the full variable domain: EAGVTQSPTHLIKTRGQQATLRCSPISGHTSVYWYQQALGLGLQFLLWYDEGEERNRGNFPPRFSGRQFPNYSSELNVNALELEDSALYLCASSLEDRPPYNEQFFGPGTRLTVL.

This chain links TRBV18 with TRBJ2-7, with a possible D match to TRBD2 (5 bases). CDR3 size: 13 residues. The ends were cut back, 5 bases at V and 5 bases at J, with 13 bases in the middle. From germline, CDR1 is KGHSH and CDR2 LQKENI. CDR3 sequence: CASSITDGDEQYF. The CDR3 DNA follows: TGTGCCAGCTCAATTACCGACGGGGACGAGCAGTACTTC.

This chain uses TRBV4-3 with TRBJ2-7; possible D gene TRBD1, 6 bases. This CDR3 spans 13 amino acids. Trimming pared 4 bases from V and 5 bases from J, leaving 12 bases between. CDR1 LGHNA and CDR2 YSLEER come from the germline V gene. The CDR3 DNA reads TGCGCCAGCAGCCTTAAACAGGGCAACGAGCAGTACTTC. Its translation is CASSLKQGNEQYF.

The J gene is TRBJ1-2, the V gene TRBV18, with 10 bases identical to TRBD1. CDR1 and CDR2 (germline): KGHSH, LQKENI. After removal of 6 bases from V and 8 bases from J, the junction contained 6 bases not matched to a gene. The CDR3 is made up of 13 amino acids. CDR3 DNA sequence: TGTGCCAGCTCCCGTGGGACAGGGGAAGGCTACACCTTC. As protein: CASSRGTGEGYTF.

The chain employs TRBV28 and TRBJ1-1; 7 nucleotides match TRBD1. Per germline, CDR1 MDHEN and CDR2 SYDVKM. V shed 5 bases, J shed 2 bases, and the junction held 2 bases outside the gene matches. The CDR3 is 13 amino acids. The CDR3 reads CASSQGVNTEAFF. The CDR3 DNA is TGTGCCAGCAGTCAGGGGGTCAACACTGAAGCTTTCTTT.

V usage is TRBV4-3 and J usage is TRBJ2-1; 7 positions match TRBD1. CDR1 and CDR2 from the germline V gene are LGHNA and YSLEER. Germline trimming cut 0 bases from V and 7 bases from J; bases unmatched to any gene: 6. This CDR3 is built from 15 residues. CDR3 nucleotide sequence: TGCGCCAGCAGCCAAGAAATGGGACAGTTTAATGAGCAGTTCTTC. Translation: CASSQEMGQFNEQFF.

The chain couples TRBV7-9 to TRBJ2-7; TRBD2 aligns across 7 bases. Germline CDR1 reads SEHNR; CDR2 reads FQNEAQ (reference sequence). The CDR3 has 14 residues. V was clipped by 5 bases and J by 4 bases; unmatched bases: 8. The CDR3 here is CASSKGDYNYEQYF. CDR3 DNA sequence: TGTGCCAGCAGCAAAGGGGACTACAATTACGAGCAGTACTTC. The whole variable domain, filled in from reference TRBV7-9 and TRBJ2-7, reads DTGVSQNPRHKITKRGQNVTFRCDPISEHNRLYWYRQTLGQGPEFLTYFQNEAQLEKSRLLSDRFSAERPKGSFSTLEIQRTEQGDSAMYLCASSKGDYNYEQYFGPGTRLTVT.

The chain has TRBV11-2 and TRBJ2-2; no definite D call. Germline V lookup: CDR1 SGHAT, CDR2 FQNNGV. The CDR3 runs to 13 residues. The ends were cut back, 1 base at V and 5 bases at J, with 5 bases in the middle. CDR3 protein: CASSLGHTGELFF. CDR3 bases: TGTGCCAGCAGCTTAGGACATACCGGGGAGCTGTTTTTT.

The rearrangement joins TRBV4-2 to TRBJ2-5; D is possibly TRBD1 (6 bases). The CDR3 has 16 amino acids. The germline CDR1 and CDR2 sequences are LGHNA and YNFKEQ. With 0 bases removed from V and 0 bases from J, the gap between germline ends came to 11 bases. The CDR3 bases are TGTGCCAGCAGCCAAGAAGGACAGACGTACCAAGAGACCCAGTACTTC. This sequence encodes CASSQEGQTYQETQYF.

The V and J genes are TRBV12-5 and TRBJ2-2; TRBD1 might be the D (6 bases). CDR1 and CDR2 from the germline V gene are LGHNT and FRNRAP. The V end was cut by 2 bases, the J end by 1 base, with 8 bases between. This CDR3 region has 15 residues. CDR3 sequence (DNA): TGTGCTAGTGGTTTGCTGACAGGGAACACCGGGGAGCTGTTTTTT. It is translated as CASGLLTGNTGELFF.

The V and J genes are TRBV11-2 and TRBJ1-5, with 8 bases that match TRBD1. Unmatched junction bases numbered 9, after V lost 5 bases and J lost 6 bases. Germline loops: CDR1 SGHAT, CDR2 FQNNGV. This CDR3 has 15 amino acids. The CDR3 DNA is TGTGCCAGCAGCCGTGGGACAGGCTCGGGTCAGCCCCAGCATTTT. It encodes CASSRGTGSGQPQHF.

This chain uses TRBV25-1 with TRBJ2-7; TRBD1 matches at 7 bases. CDR1 is MGHDK and CDR2 is SYGVNS in the germline V gene. CDR3 length: 14 residues. The trim removed 6 bases at V and 5 bases at J, leaving 10 bases unmatched. The CDR3: CASSLTGINDEQYF. The CDR3 bases are TGTGCCAGCAGCTTGACAGGGATCAACGACGAGCAGTACTTC.

The chain combines TRBV30 with TRBJ1-2; D is uncertain. This CDR3 comprises 13 residues. CDR1 and CDR2 from the germline V gene are GTSNPN and SVGIG (reference sequence). Trimming took 2 bases from V and 0 from J, leaving 7 bases between them. CDR3 loop: CAWSFGANYGYTF. The DNA of the CDR3 is TGTGCCTGGAGTTTCGGAGCTAACTATGGCTACACCTTC.

This clone showed up just once. The chain is built from TRBV4-3 and TRBJ2-7; D might be TRBD2 (5 bases). Deletions cut 0 bases from V and 9 bases from J, with 24 bases between. This CDR3 has 17 amino acids. In germline, CDR1 is LGHNA, CDR2 YSLEER. CDR3 in amino acids: CASSQDVGGPSTFLQYF. CDR3 DNA: TGCGCCAGCAGCCAAGATGTGGGCGGGCCATCCACGTTCTTGCAGTACTTC.